Listed below are T cell receptor beta chains from one sample, sequenced in a study of blood T cell repertoires in COVID-19. The method was immunoSEQ multiplex PCR; TCRdb's version includes in-frame clones alone and lacks a portion of them. The repertoire consists of a few hundred thousand clones, with 85% to 90% occurring once and the leading ten covering 2% to 2.5%. Material: PBMCs or T cells enriched from blood (not recorded which). The source is a woman aged 60-75 years in a cohort exposed to, infected with or recovered from COVID-19 (not recorded which). The CDR3 runs from the conserved cysteine through the conserved F or W. A D gene is named only where the DNA matches it firmly. Some rows have no size entry. The others give once, few or many, or a class for an expanded clone.

V gene	D gene	clone size	J gene	CDR3 length	CDR3 DNA	CDR3 protein
TRBV6-2/TRBV6-3	.	.	TRBJ2-7	11	TGTGCCAGCAGTCGCAACGGGGAGCAGTACTTC	CASSRNGEQYF
TRBV10-1	TRBD2	.	TRBJ2-1	15	TGCGCCAGCAGTGTCGGGACTAGCAGTTACAATGAGCAGTTCTTC	CASSVGTSSYNEQFF
TRBV5-1	.	.	TRBJ1-1	15	TGCGCCAGCAGCATTGACGGACAGACATACACTGAAGCTTTCTTT	CASSIDGQTYTEAFF
TRBV11-2	.	.	TRBJ1-1	15	TGTGCCAGCAGCTTAGGGAGGACAGTGAACACTGAAGCTTTCTTT	CASSLGRTVNTEAFF
TRBV19	TRBD2	.	TRBJ2-1	14	TGTGCCAGTAGTTCGAGCGGGATTGGCAATGAGCAGTTCTTC	CASSSSGIGNEQFF
TRBV29-1	TRBD2	.	TRBJ2-3	15	TGCAGCGTTGAAGCAGCGGGAGGGGTGGCAGATACGCAGTATTTT	CSVEAAGGVADTQYF
TRBV10-3	TRBD2	.	TRBJ2-1	17	TGTGCCATCAGTTCTAGCGGGAAGGGGGACTCCTACAATGAGCAGTTCTTC	CAISSSGKGDSYNEQFF
TRBV28	.	.	TRBJ1-6	14	TGTGCCAGCAGTTTGCAAACAGCTAATTCACCCCTCCACTTT	CASSLQTANSPLHF
TRBV6-5	TRBD2	once	TRBJ2-7	13	TGTGCCATCGCCGGTCGCGGGAGGCACGAGCAGTACTTC	CAIAGRGRHEQYF
TRBV12-3/TRBV12-4	.	.	TRBJ1-5	13	TGTGCCAGCAGTTTAGGTGGAGGGGAACCCCAGCATTTT	CASSLGGGEPQHF
TRBV7-8	.	.	TRBJ2-7	14	TGTGCCAGCAGCCCTCCCGGGACTCGGAACGAGCAGTACTTC	CASSPPGTRNEQYF
TRBV4-3	.	.	TRBJ2-7	16	TGCGCCAGCAGCCAGGATTGGACGGTAGCGCGCAACGAGCAGTACTTC	CASSQDWTVARNEQYF
TRBV7-2	TRBD2	.	TRBJ2-1	13	TGTGCCAGCAGCTCAGGGCCTCCCCGGGAGGAGTTCTTC	CASSSGPPREEFF
TRBV19	TRBD1	.	TRBJ1-1	13	TGTGCCAGTAGGACCAGACAGGGTATGGAAGCTTTCTTT	CASRTRQGMEAFF
TRBV28	.	.	TRBJ1-5	12	TGTGCCGGGGGTAGAGGGGGTCAGCCCCAGCATTTT	CAGGRGGQPQHF
TRBV27	.	.	TRBJ2-5	13	TGTGCCAGCAGTTTGTACAGACAAGAGACCCAGTACTTC	CASSLYRQETQYF
TRBV7-8	TRBD1	.	TRBJ2-7	16	TGTGCCAGCAGCCCATTGGGGGGACAGGGTTTGAGCGAGCAGTACTTC	CASSPLGGQGLSEQYF
TRBV5-6	.	once	TRBJ2-3	15	TGTGCCAGCAGCTTGGGGGGACTCGGCACAGATACGCAGTATTTT	CASSLGGLGTDTQYF
TRBV14	TRBD1	.	TRBJ2-3	16	TGTGCCAGCAGCCCTTCCCAGGGGGCCCTCACAGATACGCAGTATTTT	CASSPSQGALTDTQYF
TRBV30	TRBD1	.	TRBJ1-1	17	TGTGCCTGGAGTGTGCCCTACAGGGGGCCCTTTGTAACTGAAGCTTTCTTT	CAWSVPYRGPFVTEAFF
TRBV5-1	.	.	TRBJ1-3	13	TGCGCCAGCAGCCCCGGGGCGGGGGACACCATATATTTT	CASSPGAGDTIYF
TRBV5-6	TRBD2	.	TRBJ2-5	17	TGTGCCAGCAGCTTCAAGTTAATAGCGGGAGCCACGGAGACCCAGTACTTC	CASSFKLIAGATETQYF
TRBV4-3	.	few	TRBJ2-1	15	TGCGCCAGCAGCCAACTCCGGGACACCTACAATGAGCAGTTCTTC	CASSQLRDTYNEQFF
TRBV5-1	TRBD1	.	TRBJ1-4	17	TGCGCCAGCAGCCAAGGACAGGCCCTACCAACTAATGAAAAACTGTTTTTT	CASSQGQALPTNEKLFF
TRBV7-3	TRBD2	.	TRBJ2-2	15	TGTGCCAGCAGCTTTGCGGGAGGGCCCACCGGGGAGCTGTTTTTT	CASSFAGGPTGELFF
TRBV28	.	once	TRBJ2-7	14	TGTGCCAGCATCGTAGCCGACGGGTCCTACGAGCAGTACTTC	CASIVADGSYEQYF
TRBV24-1	TRBD1	few	TRBJ2-2	16	TGTGCCACCAGTGCAATTGGACAGGGGGCCACCGGGGAGCTGTTTTTT	CATSAIGQGATGELFF
TRBV7-2	.	.	TRBJ1-1	13	TGTGCCAGCAGCTTAGTACGGACGGGGGAAGCTTTCTTT	CASSLVRTGEAFF
TRBV5-1	TRBD1	.	TRBJ2-7	13	TGCGCCAGCAGCTTACAAGGGGGCCGGGAGCAGTACTTC	CASSLQGGREQYF
TRBV7-8	.	.	TRBJ1-5	16	TGTGCCAGCAGCTTAGTAAGGGGTCTTAGCAATCAGCCCCAGCATTTT	CASSLVRGLSNQPQHF
TRBV4-1	.	.	TRBJ1-5	14	TGCGCCAGCAGCCAAGGGGAGCGTAATCAGCCCCAGCATTTT	CASSQGERNQPQHF
TRBV4-3	.	.	TRBJ2-1	14	TGCGCCAGCAGCCCACTGGGTACAGCCAATGAGCAGTTCTTC	CASSPLGTANEQFF
TRBV5-6	.	.	TRBJ2-7	14	TGTGCCAGCAGCTTGGGACAGCTGAACTACGAGCAGTACTTC	CASSLGQLNYEQYF
TRBV6-5	TRBD1	.	TRBJ2-3	15	TGTGCCAGCAGCCCCGGGACAGGCAACACAGATACGCAGTATTTT	CASSPGTGNTDTQYF
TRBV7-9	.	.	TRBJ2-7	15	TGTGCCAGCAGCTTAGAGGCAGGGGCAAGCTACGAGCAGTACTTC	CASSLEAGASYEQYF
TRBV3-1/TRBV3-2	TRBD2	.	TRBJ2-1	13	TGTGCCAGCAGCCAATTAGCGGGCCGGGAGCAGTTCTTC	CASSQLAGREQFF
TRBV9	TRBD1	.	TRBJ1-1	16	TGTGCCAGCAGCCAGACCCTTGGGGACAGGGGCACTGAAGCTTTCTTT	CASSQTLGDRGTEAFF
TRBV4-1	.	.	TRBJ1-2	17	TGCGCCAGCAGCCAAGGCCCCGGGTCTGAGTCTACCTATGGCTACACCTTC	CASSQGPGSESTYGYTF
TRBV15	.	.	TRBJ2-1	14	TGTGCCACCAGCAGAGAGGAGGGAGAGCGTGAGCAGTTCTTC	CATSREEGEREQFF
TRBV6-1	TRBD2	.	TRBJ2-7	15	TGTGCCAGCAGTGACAGGACTAGCGGGAGTTACGAGCAGTACTTC	CASSDRTSGSYEQYF
TRBV11-3	TRBD1	.	TRBJ2-2	15	TGTGCCAGCAGCTTCGGACAGGGGGCGACCGGGGAGCTGTTTTTT	CASSFGQGATGELFF
TRBV3-1/TRBV3-2	TRBD2	.	TRBJ2-1	22	TGTGCCAGCAGCCACGCCCCCTTTGGGCCGGAGCTAGCGGGAGGAGGAGGGAATGAGCAGTTCTTC	CASSHAPFGPELAGGGGNEQFF
TRBV10-3	TRBD1	.	TRBJ1-5	16	TGTGCCATCAGTGAGTCCGGGACAGGGGCCAATCAGCCCCAGCATTTT	CAISESGTGANQPQHF
TRBV21-1	.	once	TRBJ2-7	17	TGTGCCAGCAGCAAACTCCCCCGGGACACGAGCTCCTACGAGCAGTACTTC	CASSKLPRDTSSYEQYF
TRBV28	.	.	TRBJ1-4	12	TGTGCCAGCAGTTCCTCGCAGGGCCAACTCCTTTTT	CASSSSQGQLLF
TRBV9	.	.	TRBJ2-2	16	TGTGCCAGCAGCGTAGACGGTTATTATACCGCCGGGGAGCTGTTTTTT	CASSVDGYYTAGELFF
TRBV28	TRBD1	once	TRBJ1-6	15	TGTGCCAGCCGGCCTTGGGACAGGCAAGATTCACCCCTCCACTTT	CASRPWDRQDSPLHF
TRBV19	.	.	TRBJ2-3	16	TGTGCCAGTAGTATCCTCTCAGGGATAGGCACAGATACGCAGTATTTT	CASSILSGIGTDTQYF
TRBV7-9	.	.	TRBJ2-1	13	TGTGCCAGCAGTCGACAGGCATACAATGAGCAGTTCTTC	CASSRQAYNEQFF
TRBV5-1	.	.	TRBJ1-2	14	TGCGCCAGCAGCTTGACCGGGATTAACTATGGCTACACCTTC	CASSLTGINYGYTF
TRBV19	TRBD2	.	TRBJ2-5	13	TGTGCCAGTAGTATATGGGAGGGAGAGACCCAGTACTTC	CASSIWEGETQYF
TRBV5-4	.	.	TRBJ1-5	15	TGTGCCAGCAGCTTGGACGGGGGTGGCAATCAGCCCCAGCATTTT	CASSLDGGGNQPQHF
TRBV6-5	TRBD1	.	TRBJ1-1	12	TGTGCCAGCAGCGGACAGGTACCTGAAGCTTTCTTT	CASSGQVPEAFF
TRBV7-7	TRBD2	.	TRBJ2-5	16	TGTGCTAGCAGCAAACTCTTAGCGGGAGTACAAGAGACCCAGTACTTC	CASSKLLAGVQETQYF
TRBV3-1/TRBV3-2	.	.	TRBJ2-2	14	TGTGCCAGCAGCCAAGCGGGGAGCACCGGGGAGCTGTTTTTT	CASSQAGSTGELFF
TRBV11-2	TRBD2	.	TRBJ2-7	16	TGTGCCAGCAGCTTTAGCGGGAGGGGTTTTATGGACGAGCAGTACTTC	CASSFSGRGFMDEQYF
TRBV4-3	TRBD2	.	TRBJ2-7	19	TGCGCCAGCAGCCAAGATGGATGGGGGGAGACGGGAGGCTCCTACGAGCAGTACTTC	CASSQDGWGETGGSYEQYF
TRBV10-3	TRBD1	.	TRBJ1-6	13	TGTGCCATCAGTGGCGACAGGGATTCACCCCTCCACTTT	CAISGDRDSPLHF
TRBV28	.	.	TRBJ1-6	12	TGTGCCAGCAGACCACAGGGCTCGCCCCTCCACTTT	CASRPQGSPLHF
TRBV9	TRBD1	.	TRBJ1-3	15	TGTGCCAGCAGCAGACAGGGTAGCTCTGGAAACACCATATATTTT	CASSRQGSSGNTIYF